This T cell receptor beta chain derives from a study of cytomegalovirus exposure and HLA in healthy donors. The wider study: A subsequent analysis reported that the roughly 120 validation repertoires were produced on the same platform that had also been used for the approximately 710 first-cohort repertoires. Study conclusions and caveats: The study listed approximately 170 cytomegalovirus-associated TCR beta chains. Per published reports, the classifier diagnosed cytomegalovirus status with high specificity and sensitivity. In vitro work confirmed that three CMV-associated chains recognize CMV antigens.

Germline CDR1 is MRHNA and CDR2 is SNTAGT. V lost 3 bases, J lost 5 bases, and 6 bases stayed unmatched. CDR3 length: 15 residues. Libraries were prepared by immunoSEQ multiplex PCR; TCRdb keeps only in-frame clonotypes and omits some of them. The profile covers roughly 60,000 clones, with 85% to 95% appearing a single time and roughly 2.4% taken by the ten largest. Notes on this clone: The antigen is undetermined.

Sequencing was done on a sample of PBMCs. The receptor was derived from a man younger than 35 in good health and CMV-seronegative. V usage is TRBV6-4 and J usage is TRBJ2-1, with 8 bases fitting TRBD2. The CDR3 sequence is CASSEFLAGNNEQFF. Here the CDR3 DNA reads TGTGCCAGCAGTGAATTCTTAGCGGGGAACAATGAGCAGTTCTTC.